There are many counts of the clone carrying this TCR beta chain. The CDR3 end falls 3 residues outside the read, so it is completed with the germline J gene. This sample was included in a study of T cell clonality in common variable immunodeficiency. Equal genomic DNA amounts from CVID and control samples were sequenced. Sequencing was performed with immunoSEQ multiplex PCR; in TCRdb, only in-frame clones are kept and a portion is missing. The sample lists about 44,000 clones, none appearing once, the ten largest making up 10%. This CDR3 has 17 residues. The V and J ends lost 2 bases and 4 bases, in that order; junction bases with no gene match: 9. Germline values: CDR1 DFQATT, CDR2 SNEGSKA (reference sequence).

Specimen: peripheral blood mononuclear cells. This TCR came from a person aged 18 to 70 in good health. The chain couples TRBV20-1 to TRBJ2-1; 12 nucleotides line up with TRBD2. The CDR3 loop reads CSARSRTSGNRYNEQFF. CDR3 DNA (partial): TGCAGTGCTAGATCTCGGACTAGCGGGAATCGGTACAATGAG.